This T cell receptor (beta chain) was captured in a study of shared clonotypes between healthy human individuals. Naive CD8 cells, CD45RO-negative and positively selected for CCR7, excluded terminally differentiated effector memory CD45RA+ cells. The V end was cut by 0 bases, the J end by 3 bases, with 12 bases between. The CDR3 is made up of 15 amino acids. From germline, CDR1 is SGDLS and CDR2 YYNGEE. Using approximately 200 ng DNA, 30,000 or so T cell genomes, the sorted-subset replicate PCRs were run. Repertoires were generated with immunoSEQ multiplex PCR, while TCRdb's copy carries only in-frame clones and drops some. The sample lists some 2 million clones; just under 95% were seen once.

This clonotype originated in a young man in good health. The specimen sequenced was naive CD8+ T cells sorted from blood. V is TRBV9 and J is TRBJ1-1; a weak D match, TRBD1 (5 bases). CDR3 sequence: CASSVAVGGDTEAFF. The CDR3, as DNA: TGTGCCAGCAGCGTAGCGGTGGGAGGGGACACTGAAGCTTTCTTT. The full variable domain, with the rest looked up from reference TRBV9 and TRBJ1-1, is DSGVTQTPKHLITATGQRVTLRCSPRSGDLSVYWYQQSLDQGLQFLIQYYNGEERAKGNILERFSAQQFPDLHSELNLSSLELGDSALYFCASSVAVGGDTEAFFGQGTRLTVV.